One and the same sample provided the 25 T cell receptor beta chains below, sequenced in a study of blood T cell repertoires in COVID-19. TCRdb keeps only in-frame clones here, not all; method: immunoSEQ multiplex PCR. The sample lists some 80,000 clones, approximately 86% occurring once. Sequenced material: peripheral blood. Receptors originate from a human donor in a cohort sampled during active COVID-19.

The chain couples TRBV4-1 to TRBJ2-1, with D perhaps TRBD2 (7 bases). The V end lost 0 bases, the J end lost 5 bases, and 14 bases lay between the germline ends. There are 16 residues in the CDR3. CDR1 is MGHRA and CDR2 is YSYEKL in the germline V gene. The CDR3 is CASSQDRGGPDNEQFF. The DNA for the CDR3 is TGCGCCAGCAGCCAAGATAGGGGGGGGCCTGACAATGAGCAGTTCTTC.

The rearrangement uses TRBV10-3 and TRBJ2-5; 8 bases map to TRBD1. Germline V gene sequence: CDR1 ENHRY, CDR2 SYGVKD. The V and J ends lost 8 bases and 4 bases, in that order; junction bases with no gene match: 9. The length of the CDR3 is 14 residues. This CDR3 reads CAIASQGARETQYF. CDR3 nucleotide sequence: TGTGCCATCGCAAGTCAGGGGGCCAGAGAGACCCAGTACTTC.

The V and J genes are TRBV27 and TRBJ2-7; tentative D call: TRBD1 (5 bases). CDR3 length: 15 residues. Trimming left V 1 base short and J 4 bases short, with 14 bases between. The V gene's germline CDR1 is MNHEY and CDR2 SMNVEV (reference sequence). The CDR3 DNA reads TGTGCCAGCAGTTTATACCCCTCGACAGCTTACGAGCAGTACTTC. It codes for CASSLYPSTAYEQYF.

The rearrangement links TRBV29-1 to TRBJ1-2; 8 nucleotides agree with TRBD1. Germline V gene lookup returns CDR1 SQVTM and CDR2 ANQGSEA. V shed 7 bases and J 6 bases; nucleotides not matched to a gene: 22. The CDR3 totals 17 residues. CDR3 residues: CSALGQAYPLGIDGYTF. CDR3 nucleotides: TGCAGCGCGTTGGGACAGGCATACCCCTTGGGTATTGATGGCTACACCTTC.

CDR3 protein: CASSLQGQGGTGELFF. DNA of the CDR3: TGTGCCAGCAGCTTACAGGGACAGGGGGGCACCGGGGAGCTGTTTTTT. The V and J genes are TRBV7-8 and TRBJ2-2, with 11 bases matching TRBD1. Germline CDR1 is SGHVS and CDR2 is FQNEAQ. V was clipped by 2 bases and J by 4 bases; unmatched bases: 3. The CDR3 sequence is 16 residues long.

The rearrangement links TRBV7-9 to TRBJ2-1; 7 bases match TRBD1. Trimming took 4 bases from V and 3 from J; bases not matched to a gene: 6. CDR1 is SEHNR and CDR2 is FQNEAQ in the germline V gene (reference sequence). The CDR3 sequence is 15 residues long. The CDR3 spells CASSSPDRDYNEQFF. In nucleotides, the CDR3 is TGTGCCAGCAGCTCCCCTGACAGGGACTACAATGAGCAGTTCTTC. The full variable domain, its missing parts supplied by reference TRBV7-9 and TRBJ2-1, is DTGVSQNPRHKITKRGQNVTFRCDPISEHNRLYWYRQTLGQGPEFLTYFQNEAQLEKSRLLSDRFSAERPKGSFSTLEIQRTEQGDSAMYLCASSSPDRDYNEQFFGPGTRLTVL.

V gene TRBV7-3 combines with J gene TRBJ2-2, with 7 positions matching TRBD1. The CDR3 is 15 amino acids. CDR1 and CDR2 (germline): SGHTA, FQGTGA. J lost 2 bases, V lost 5 bases, and 5 bases had no gene match. The CDR3, as DNA: TGTGCCAGCAGCCTGAGGACAGGAAACACCGGGGAGCTGTTTTTT. Protein product: CASSLRTGNTGELFF.

This chain links TRBV4-1 with TRBJ1-5; 8 nucleotides align to TRBD1. CDR1 MGHRA and CDR2 YSYEKL come from the germline V gene. The CDR3 is 14 amino acids. The V gene end was trimmed by 3 bases and the J gene end by 5 bases; junction bases not matched to a gene: 3. The CDR3 spells CASSHTGGDQPQHF. CDR3 coding DNA: TGCGCCAGCAGCCACACAGGGGGGGATCAGCCCCAGCATTTT.

Comments on this clone: It may be a read error: a sequence one base away is much more abundant. CDR3 DNA sequence: TGTGCCAGCAGCATGACAGGGAACACTGAAGCTTTCTTT. It encodes CASSMTGNTEAFF. The V gene is TRBV5-6, the J gene TRBJ1-1; D may be TRBD1 (6 bases). Germline V lookup: CDR1 SGHDT, CDR2 YYEEEE. V lost 4 bases to trimming and J lost 1 base, with 8 bases between them. This CDR3 has 13 residues. The full variable domain, rest sourced from reference TRBV5-6 and TRBJ1-1, is DAGVTQSPTHLIKTRGQQVTLRCSPKSGHDTVSWYQQALGQGPQFIFQYYEEEERQRGNFPDRFSGHQFPNYSSELNVNALLLGDSALYLCASSMTGNTEAFFGQGTRLTVV.

The chain carries TRBV10-3 and TRBJ2-2; TRBD1 agrees at 8 bases. CDR1 ENHRY and CDR2 SYGVKD come from the germline V gene. CDR3 length: 14 residues. V trimming: 5 bases; J trimming: 9 bases; junction bases outside the gene matches: 8. The CDR3 bases are TGTGCCATCAGTATCAACAGGGGGACCAGGGAGCTGTTTTTT. Protein: CAISINRGTRELFF.

The J gene is TRBJ2-7, the V gene TRBV18; possible D gene TRBD2, 7 bases. V was pared by 3 bases and J by 3 bases, with 18 bases between. Germline V lookup: CDR1 KGHSH, CDR2 LQKENI. CDR3 size: 16 residues. The CDR3 bases are TGTGCCAGCTCACCGGGGGGGAAGACAGGAGTCTACGAGCAGTACTTC. This translates into CASSPGGKTGVYEQYF. Together with reference TRBV18 and TRBJ2-7, the CDR3 gives the full variable domain: NAGVMQNPRHLVRRRGQEARLRCSPMKGHSHVYWYRQLPEEGLKFMVYLQKENIIDESGMPKERFSAEFPKEGPSILRIQQVVRGDSAAYFCASSPGGKTGVYEQYFGPGTRLTVT.

CDR3 amino acids: CASSGVYREQFF. The CDR3 bases are TGTGCCAGCAGTGGTGTGTACAGGGAGCAGTTCTTC. The chain has TRBV28 and TRBJ2-1; the D gene is possibly TRBD1 (5 bases). This CDR3 is 12 amino acids long. Trimming took off 5 bases at V and 10 bases at J, with 12 bases between the two ends. Germline-derived CDR1 and CDR2 are MDHEN and SYDVKM. The complete variable domain, with remaining parts taken from reference TRBV28 and TRBJ2-1, reads DVKVTQSSRYLVKRTGEKVFLECVQDMDHENMFWYRQDPGLGLRLIYFSYDVKMKEKGDIPEGYSVSREKKERFSLILESASTNQTSMYLCASSGVYREQFFGPGTRLTVL.

The V and J genes are TRBV10-3 and TRBJ2-1, with D hard to call. With 4 bases removed from V and 5 bases from J, the gap between germline ends came to 3 bases. Germline values: CDR1 ENHRY, CDR2 SYGVKD. The CDR3 has 11 amino acids. CDR3: CAISADNEQFF. Here the CDR3 DNA reads TGTGCCATCAGTGCAGACAATGAGCAGTTCTTC.

The chain couples TRBV5-6 to TRBJ2-3; 9 bases line up with TRBD2. The germline gives CDR1 SGHDT, CDR2 YYEEEE. The CDR3 has 15 amino acids. V lost 4 bases to trimming and J lost 6 bases; unmatched junction nucleotides: 9. The DNA for the CDR3 is TGTGCCAGCAGCGGTCGGAGCGGGGGGCGGGATACGCAGTATTTT. Protein: CASSGRSGGRDTQYF.

This clone was counted a few times. The genes are TRBV5-1 and TRBJ1-4; D is possibly TRBD1 (6 bases). Between the trimmed V and J ends, which lost 2 bases and 8 bases, there was a span of 10 bases. The germline V gene has CDR1 SGHRS and CDR2 YFSETQ. CDR3 size: 13 residues. CDR3 coding DNA: TGCGCCAGCAGCTTCGGCCAGGGGGAAAAACTGTTTTTT. This translates into CASSFGQGEKLFF.

V and J are TRBV5-5 and TRBJ2-1; 7 nucleotides align to TRBD1. The CDR3 consists of 14 residues. CDR1 and CDR2 (germline): SGHKS, YYEKEE (reference sequence). V shed 5 bases and J 6 bases; nucleotides not matched to a gene: 8. Written as DNA, the CDR3 is TGTGCCAGCAGTCAGGGGGACGTGGGCAATGAGCAGTTCTTC. Translation: CASSQGDVGNEQFF.

V is TRBV9 and J is TRBJ2-1; 11 positions match TRBD2. V gave up 3 bases and J gave up 7 bases; unmatched junction bases: 6. CDR1 is SGDLS, CDR2 YYNGEE, per germline. The CDR3 is 15 amino acids. The CDR3 sequence is CASSETSGAGNEQFF. The CDR3 coding sequence is TGTGCCAGCAGCGAGACTAGCGGGGCGGGTAATGAGCAGTTCTTC.

This sequence joins TRBV7-2 and TRBJ2-5; D not certain. The V gene's germline CDR1 is SGHTA and CDR2 FQGNSA. The V gene lost 1 base and the J gene lost 5 bases, with 5 bases spanning the gap. CDR3 length: 12 residues. CDR3 bases: TGTGCCAGCAGCTTAGTCGTTGAGACCCAGTACTTC. As protein: CASSLVVETQYF.

This chain links TRBV23-1 with TRBJ2-5, with unresolved D. TRBV23-1 is annotated as an ORF whose role is uncertain. V shed 0 bases and J shed 1 base, with 12 bases lying between them. This CDR3 has 16 amino acids. The CDR3 DNA reads as TGCGCCAGCAGTCAATCGGGCACCTTCCTCCAAGAGACCCAGTACTTC. It yields the protein CASSQSGTFLQETQYF.

This clone was recorded only once. This chain uses TRBV3-1 (or the pseudogene TRBV3-2) with TRBJ1-2; no definite D call. The CDR3 contains 12 residues. Trimming left V 0 bases short and J 11 bases short, with 10 bases between. CDR1 is LGHDT, CDR2 YNNKEL, per germline (reference sequence). CDR3 nucleotide sequence: TGTGCCAGCAGCCAAGATACGTGGGCGTACACCTTC. This sequence encodes CASSQDTWAYTF.

The V and J genes are TRBV7-6 and TRBJ2-1, with TRBD2 matching 10 bases. After removal of 5 bases from V and 5 bases from J, the junction contained 9 bases not matched to a gene. There are 16 residues in the CDR3. The V gene's germline CDR1 is SGHVS and CDR2 FNYEAQ. CDR3 sequence: CASSALPSGGDNEQFF. CDR3 nucleotides: TGTGCCAGCAGCGCGCTACCTAGCGGGGGAGACAATGAGCAGTTCTTC.

V gene TRBV18 combines with J gene TRBJ2-1; D perhaps matches TRBD2 (5 bases). V shed 3 bases and J shed 7 bases, with 10 bases lying between them. The length of the CDR3 is 13 residues. Germline CDR1 is KGHSH and CDR2 is LQKENI. As DNA, the CDR3 is TGTGCCAGCTCACCCCGGGAAGGGAATGAGCAGTTCTTC. Its translation: CASSPREGNEQFF.

This chain links TRBV3-1 (or the pseudogene TRBV3-2) with TRBJ2-7; maybe TRBD2 (6 bases). Germline V gives CDR1 LGHDT, CDR2 YNNKEL (reference sequence). Trimming took 4 bases from V and 4 from J, leaving 14 bases between them. There are 14 residues in the CDR3. This CDR3 reads CASSLRREPYEQYF. In DNA form, the CDR3 reads TGTGCCAGCAGCCTCCGGCGGGAACCTTACGAGCAGTACTTC.

This clone was found many times. V is TRBV15 and J is TRBJ1-6; 8 bases match TRBD1. The V and J ends lost 1 base and 8 bases, in that order; junction bases with no gene match: 4. Germline V gene lookup returns CDR1 LNHNV and CDR2 YYDKDF (reference sequence). The CDR3 covers 15 residues. The CDR3 DNA is TGTGCCACCAGCAGAGCAGGGGGCGCTTATTCACCCCTCCACTTT. Translated: CATSRAGGAYSPLHF.

The chain joins TRBV4-2 to TRBJ2-7; the D gene is possibly TRBD1 (5 bases). CDR1 and CDR2 from the germline V gene are LGHNA and YNFKEQ. There are 15 residues in the CDR3. Trimming cost V 1 base and J 0 bases, with 10 bases left between them. The CDR3 DNA sequence: TGTGCCAGCAGCCAAGTGGCAACAGGCTCCTACGAGCAGTACTTC. Translated: CASSQVATGSYEQYF.